Each of the 26 T cell receptor beta chains below was sequenced from the same sample in a study of T cells in Graves' hyperthyroidism and ophthalmopathy. Amplification yielded TCR beta CDR3 regions, with RNA transcripts as the source. A set of HTBI primers served as the primers for a first-round RT-PCR of the TCR CDR3. A single record per CDR3 protein comes from TCRdb applying MiXCR to the multiplex PCR reads. The data hold 240,000 or so distinct CDR3 sequences, with approximately 16% observed a single time. The specimen was blood. Receptor source: a woman aged 18-29 years with Graves' ophthalmopathy.

This clonotype came up once. This chain joins TRBV6-2 or TRBV6-3 and TRBJ2-2; D is undetermined. This CDR3 contains 17 residues. V was trimmed by 2 bases and J by 0 bases, leaving 13 bases between them. Germline-derived CDR1 and CDR2 are MNHEY and SVGEGT. The CDR3 region has the DNA TGTGCCAGCAGTTACATAGTATGGTCCCCGAACACCGGGGAGCTGTTTTTT. Translating gives CASSYIVWSPNTGELFF.

In its sample, this clonotype was seen many times. This rearrangement joins TRBV28 to TRBJ2-7; D is ambiguous. V was shortened by 2 bases and J by 0 bases, with 2 bases between the two germline ends. Germline V lookup: CDR1 MDHEN, CDR2 SYDVKM. This CDR3 has 12 amino acids. CDR3 loop: CASSLSSYEQYF. CDR3 bases: TGTGCCAGCAGTTTAAGCTCCTACGAGCAGTACTTC.

This clonotype appeared many times. The chain recombines TRBV13 with TRBJ1-2; D remains ambiguous. Per germline, CDR1 PRHDT and CDR2 FYEKMQ (reference sequence). The length of the CDR3 is 13 residues. The V gene lost 5 bases and the J gene lost 6 bases, with 13 bases spanning the gap. The CDR3 sequence is CASSTRQGHGYTF. The CDR3 DNA reads TGTGCCAGCAGCACCAGACAAGGCCATGGCTACACCTTC.

This chain uses TRBV29-1 with TRBJ1-3, with TRBD1 matching 9 bases. CDR3 size: 14 residues. After removal of 6 bases from V and 7 bases from J, the junction contained 10 bases not matched to a gene. Germline V gene lookup returns CDR1 SQVTM and CDR2 ANQGSEA. The CDR3 region is CSVERTGARNTIYF. Written as DNA, the CDR3 is TGCAGCGTCGAGAGGACAGGGGCTCGGAACACCATATATTTT.

This clonotype was seen at least ten times. The V call is TRBV7-9, the J call TRBJ2-3, with TRBD2 matching 11 bases. Germline V lookup: CDR1 SEHNR, CDR2 FQNEAQ (reference sequence). The CDR3 covers 16 residues. V lost 5 bases to trimming and J lost 6 bases; unmatched junction nucleotides: 10. CDR3 region: CASSQGLAGDSDTQYF. CDR3 DNA: TGTGCCAGCAGCCAAGGACTAGCGGGTGACTCGGATACGCAGTATTTT. Filled out from reference TRBV7-9 and TRBJ2-3, the complete variable domain reads DTGVSQNPRHKITKRGQNVTFRCDPISEHNRLYWYRQTLGQGPEFLTYFQNEAQLEKSRLLSDRFSAERPKGSFSTLEIQRTEQGDSAMYLCASSQGLAGDSDTQYFGPGTRLTVL.

V gene TRBV28 combines with J gene TRBJ1-1; no reliable D call. Deletions cut 4 bases from V and 8 bases from J, with 17 bases between. Germline V gene data show CDR1 as MDHEN and CDR2 as SYDVKM. The CDR3 totals 14 residues. The CDR3 nucleotides read TGTGCCAGCAGTTCACCGGATTGCCTACACGAAGCTTTCTTT. This sequence encodes CASSSPDCLHEAFF.

A remark on this clonotype: A much larger clone lies a single base off, so this may be a read error. This chain links TRBV6-1 with TRBJ1-2, with D tentatively TRBD1 (5 bases). The germline V gene encodes CDR1 MNHNS and CDR2 SASEGT. This CDR3 is built from 13 residues. The CDR3 here is CAGSETGRNGYTF. CDR3 sequence (DNA): TGTGCCGGCAGTGAAACAGGAAGGAATGGCTACACCTTC.

This clonotype was seen at least ten times. This chain joins TRBV27 and TRBJ1-1, with 7 bases aligning to TRBD1. Germline CDR1 is MNHEY and CDR2 is SMNVEV (reference sequence). The junction had 20 bases not matched to a gene; V was cut back by 4 bases and J by 6 bases. The CDR3 runs 18 residues. In DNA form, the CDR3 reads TGTGCCAGCAGTTGGGGGGCACGGACAGGAGGGCTTAGAGCTGAAGCTTTCTTT. It specifies CASSWGARTGGLRAEAFF.

This clonotype has a count of ten or more. The genes are TRBV20-1 and TRBJ2-2; 7 positions match TRBD1. Losses at the gene ends were 6 bases for V and 3 bases for J; bases not matched to a gene: 7. The CDR3 extends over 14 amino acids. Germline CDR1 is DFQATT and CDR2 is SNEGSKA (reference sequence). The CDR3: CSATGTADTGELFF. The DNA of the CDR3 is TGCAGTGCAACCGGGACAGCCGACACCGGGGAGCTGTTTTTT.

Only one count was recorded for this clonotype. Just one base apart from a much larger clone, this may be a read error. Lacking the conserved final phenylalanine or tryptophan, this CDR3 likely reflects a read error. The chain combines TRBV13 with TRBJ1-6, with 7 bases matching TRBD1. CDR3 length equals 15 residues. The junction had 4 bases not matched to a gene; V was cut back by 4 bases and J by 4 bases. Germline V gene sequence: CDR1 PRHDT, CDR2 FYEKMQ (reference sequence). CDR3 sequence: CASSSRGQYNSPLHL. CDR3 nucleotides: TGTGCCAGCAGCTCTCGGGGACAGTATAATTCACCCCTCCACCTT.

Many counts were recorded for this clonotype. V is TRBV10-3 and J is TRBJ2-3; 9 bases line up with TRBD2. Germline CDR1 is ENHRY and CDR2 is SYGVKD. Trimming removed 3 bases from V and 0 bases from J; junction bases left unmatched: 10. The CDR3 extends over 18 amino acids. The CDR3, as DNA: TGTGCCATCAGTGACCGAACACCGACTAGCGGCAGCACAGATACGCAGTATTTT. This codes for CAISDRTPTSGSTDTQYF.

The chain joins TRBV7-2 to TRBJ2-5, with 8 positions matching TRBD1. The CDR3 has 14 residues. V lost 6 bases, J lost 6 bases, and 9 bases stayed unmatched. Germline V gene sequence: CDR1 SGHTA, CDR2 FQGNSA. CDR3 sequence (DNA): TGTGCCAGCAGTGGACAGGGTGCCGTCCAGACCCAGTACTTC. This gives the protein CASSGQGAVQTQYF.

The chain is built from TRBV2 and TRBJ1-1; D not certain. This CDR3 has 14 residues. Germline CDR1 is SNHLY and CDR2 is FYNNEI. Trimming removed 0 bases at V and 3 bases at J, with 8 bases between. The CDR3 region is CASSEARGYTEAFF. The CDR3 DNA is TGTGCCAGCAGTGAAGCCCGGGGATACACTGAAGCTTTCTTT.

This clonotype occurred many times. The V and J genes are TRBV27 and TRBJ1-6; 7 bases are a match to TRBD1. Germline CDR1 reads MNHEY; CDR2 reads SMNVEV (reference sequence). The junction had 11 bases not matched to a gene; V was cut back by 3 bases and J by 0 bases. The CDR3 contains 19 residues. CDR3 nucleotide sequence: TGTGCCAGCAGTTTCGGTCGGGGAGGGGGCAGCTCCTATAATTCACCCCTCCACTTT. This gives the protein CASSFGRGGGSSYNSPLHF.

This clonotype was detected many times. V is TRBV28 and J is TRBJ2-3; TRBD1 matches 7 bases. This CDR3 contains 13 residues. The V gene's germline CDR1 is MDHEN and CDR2 SYDVKM. The ends lost 2 bases at V and 4 bases at J; junction bases unmatched: 0. The CDR3 DNA reads TGTGCCAGCAGTTTACAGGGGGCAGATACGCAGTATTTT. Protein sequence: CASSLQGADTQYF.

This clonotype came up many times. V and J are TRBV12-5 and TRBJ1-5, with D tentatively TRBD1 (5 bases). The CDR3 length is 18 residues. Per the germline V gene, CDR1 is LGHNT and CDR2 is FRNRAP. V was pared by 0 bases and J by 3 bases, with 18 bases between. CDR3 residues: CASGLVLGTGQYNQPQHF. CDR3 DNA: TGTGCTAGTGGTTTGGTACTAGGGACCGGTCAATACAATCAGCCCCAGCATTTT.

The chain recombines TRBV13 with TRBJ2-7; 12 bases are a match to TRBD1. The CDR3 covers 17 residues. J was trimmed by 4 bases and V by 6 bases; bases with no gene match: 13. Germline V lookup: CDR1 PRHDT, CDR2 FYEKMQ (reference sequence). CDR3 coding DNA: TGTGCCAGCAGTCCACCCTTTGGGACAGGGGGCGGATACGAGCAGTACTTC. It encodes CASSPPFGTGGGYEQYF. The full variable domain, completed using reference TRBV13 and TRBJ2-7, is AAGVIQSPRHLIKEKRETATLKCYPIPRHDTVYWYQQGPGQDPQFLISFYEKMQSDKGSIPDRFSAQQFSDYHSELNMSSLELGDSALYFCASSPPFGTGGGYEQYFGPGTRLTVT.

The table lists this clonotype with many counts. The V gene is TRBV10-3, the J gene TRBJ1-1; D is ambiguous. The V gene lost 6 bases and the J gene lost 0 bases, with 14 bases spanning the gap. There are 15 residues in the CDR3. Germline CDR1 and CDR2: ENHRY and SYGVKD. The CDR3 region is CAIREGLIMNTEAFF. The CDR3, as DNA: TGTGCCATCAGGGAGGGCCTCATAATGAACACTGAAGCTTTCTTT.

This clonotype has ten or more counts. This chain uses TRBV4-2 with TRBJ2-7; 8 bases are a match to TRBD2. The CDR3 has 15 residues. Germline assignment: CDR1 LGHNA and CDR2 YNFKEQ. After removal of 1 base from V and 0 bases from J, the junction contained 2 bases not matched to a gene. CDR3 residues: CASSQAGGNSYEQYF. The DNA for the CDR3 is TGTGCCAGCAGCCAAGCGGGGGGGAACTCCTACGAGCAGTACTTC.

This clonotype was picked up many times. CDR3 in amino acids: CSARDKVGAGQPQHF. The CDR3 coding sequence is TGCAGTGCTAGAGATAAGGTAGGGGCCGGACAGCCCCAGCATTTT. The rearrangement uses TRBV20-1 and TRBJ1-5; a possible D gene is TRBD1 (5 bases). The CDR3 length is 15 residues. With 0 bases removed from V and 7 bases from J, the gap between germline ends came to 16 bases. CDR1 and CDR2 from the germline V gene are DFQATT and SNEGSKA (reference sequence).

Comments on this clonotype: A much more abundant neighbour one base away suggests this may be a read error. The chain employs TRBV7-9 and TRBJ2-7; D remains unclear. The J call may be mistaken, given a closer DNA end match to TRBJ2-1. This CDR3 is built from 13 residues. Germline-derived CDR1 and CDR2 are SEHNR and FQNEAQ (reference sequence). The CDR3 DNA is TGTGCCAGCAGCCAGGAGACCTTCTACGAGCAGTTCTTC. As protein: CASSQETFYEQFF.

As regards this clonotype: This may arise from a read error, as a much more abundant clone is one base away. This CDR3 is missing its conserved last phenylalanine or tryptophan, likely due to a read error. The chain carries TRBV10-3 and TRBJ2-1; D is uncertain. Germline V gene sequence: CDR1 ENHRY, CDR2 SYGVKD. This CDR3 region has 15 residues. V dropped 7 bases and J dropped 3 bases, with 16 bases sitting between them. CDR3 residues: CAITPDRLIYNEQFV. Written as DNA, the CDR3 is TGTGCCATCACGCCGGATAGGTTAATCTACAATGAGCAGTTCGTC.

This clonotype was counted many times. The chain uses TRBV20-1 and TRBJ1-2; D perhaps matches TRBD1 (6 bases). This CDR3 comprises 16 residues. The germline V and J ends were trimmed by 4 bases and 4 bases, with 22 bases remaining between them. Germline CDR1 is DFQATT and CDR2 is SNEGSKA (reference sequence). The CDR3 DNA is TGCAGTGCTAACCCTTCTGGGACAAACCTACTCTATGGCTACACCTTC. Its translation: CSANPSGTNLLYGYTF.

There are many counts of this clonotype. The chain has TRBV29-1 and TRBJ1-2; D gene uncertain. This CDR3 has 13 residues. From germline, CDR1 is SQVTM and CDR2 ANQGSEA. Deletions cut 4 bases from V and 3 bases from J, with 12 bases between. This CDR3 is CSVVYTGDYGYTF. CDR3 nucleotides: TGCAGCGTTGTCTACACCGGCGACTATGGCTACACCTTC.

This clonotype was seen ten or more times. J is TRBJ2-5 and V is TRBV9; 9 bases fit TRBD1. Per germline, CDR1 SGDLS and CDR2 YYNGEE. The CDR3 is made up of 15 amino acids. V was pared by 3 bases and J by 5 bases, with 8 bases of the junction left unmatched. DNA of the CDR3: TGTGCCAGCAGCGGAAAACAGGGGGCGGGGGAGACCCAGTACTTC. This codes for CASSGKQGAGETQYF.

This clonotype was detected ten times or more. V and J are TRBV20-1 and TRBJ1-1, with a possible D match to TRBD1 (5 bases). Germline CDR1 and CDR2: DFQATT and SNEGSKA (reference sequence). This CDR3 contains 14 residues. V was clipped by 0 bases and J by 10 bases, with 18 bases between them. The CDR3 DNA is TGCAGTGCTAGAGATAGTACCTACCTGGGGGGAGCTTTCTTT. Translation: CSARDSTYLGGAFF.